This TCR beta chain was recorded in a study of blood T cell repertoires in COVID-19. Sequencing was performed with immunoSEQ multiplex PCR; in TCRdb, only in-frame clones are kept and a portion is missing. The sample yields 100,000 or so clones, around 87% seen once. CDR3 length: 15 residues. Germline lookup yields CDR1 SGDLS and CDR2 YYNGEE. The V segment lost 0 bases and the J segment 5 bases; nucleotides outside the gene matches: 5. V gene TRBV9 combines with J gene TRBJ2-1, with 7 bases matching TRBD2. This receptor was taken from a woman in her 30s with acute or convalescent COVID-19. The specimen sequenced was peripheral blood. This CDR3 is CASSVAAGTNNEQFF. CDR3 in DNA: TGTGCCAGCAGCGTAGCGGCGGGGACTAACAATGAGCAGTTCTTC.